The subject of this entry is one T cell receptor (beta chain). This sample stems from a study of OX40 agonist ivuxolimab in advanced cancers. Germline CDR1 reads MDHEN; CDR2 reads SYDVKM. This CDR3 is 13 amino acids long. V was trimmed by 3 bases and J by 1 base, leaving 6 bases between them. Assay: immunoSEQ multiplex PCR; the TCRdb copy retains only in-frame clones and omits some. This table holds around 19,000 clones, roughly 75% found once. The sequence derives from an adult with an advanced solid tumor such as melanoma, head and neck, liver or kidney cancer. The chain employs TRBV28 and TRBJ1-1; D uncertain. The sequencing here drew on CD4+ or CD8+ T cells sorted from blood, taken in a trial of the OX40 agonist ivuxolimab. The CDR3 DNA reads as TGTGCCAGCAGTTTGAGTAGGAACACTGAAGCTTTCTTT. This translates into CASSLSRNTEAFF.